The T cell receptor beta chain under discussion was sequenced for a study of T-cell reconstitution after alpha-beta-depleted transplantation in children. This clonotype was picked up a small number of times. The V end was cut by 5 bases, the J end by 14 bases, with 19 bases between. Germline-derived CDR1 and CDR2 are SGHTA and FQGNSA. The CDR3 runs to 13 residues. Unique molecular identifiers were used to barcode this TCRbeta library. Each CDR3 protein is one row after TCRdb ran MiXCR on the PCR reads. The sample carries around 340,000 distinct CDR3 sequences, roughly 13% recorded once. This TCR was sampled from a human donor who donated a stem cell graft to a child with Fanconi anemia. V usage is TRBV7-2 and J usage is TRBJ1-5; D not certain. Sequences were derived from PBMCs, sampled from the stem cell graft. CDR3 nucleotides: TGTGCCAGCAGCCTTAGCGGGCGGTCTCTTGAGCATTTT. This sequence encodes CASSLSGRSLEHF.